This record covers a single T cell receptor beta chain. Its antigen is undetermined. One end of the junction fails to match germline, which may point to a read error. PCR amplification relied on 60 Vbeta primers (plus 13 Jbeta primers). Clones were sequenced by immunoSEQ multiplex PCR, and TCRdb holds only the in-frame ones, with some missing. The repertoire holds some 190,000 clones, with around 80% as singletons. The sample is drawn from a study of cytomegalovirus exposure and HLA in healthy donors. Overall study: Across roughly 400 genotyped donors, around 82% landed in the Caucasian-associated ancestry cluster.

The CDR3 spans 13 residues. CDR1 and CDR2 (germline): SSHAT, FNYEAQ (reference sequence). Study results and limitations: Confirmation was obtained in vitro that a few CMV-associated chains are specific for CMV antigens. Analysis was performed later, and it showed HLA-associated TCR beta chains to be more clonally expanded than equally common others.

Specimen: PBMCs. This clonotype was obtained from a girl aged 5 to 17 in good health and CMV-seropositive. The chain combines TRBV7-7 with TRBJ2-1; perhaps TRBD2 as D (5 bases). The CDR3 spells CASSLSFRDQQFF. The DNA of the CDR3 is TGTGCTAGCAGCTTAAGTTTCCGGGATCAGCAGTTCTTC. Full variable domain (rest looked up from reference TRBV7-7 and TRBJ2-1): GAGVSQSPRYKVTKRGQDVTLRCDPISSHATLYWYQQALGQGPEFLTYFNYEAQPDKSGLPSDRFSAERPEGSISTLTIQRTEQRDSAMYRCASSLSFRDQQFFGPGTRLTVL.